These T cell receptor beta chains were read from a single sample in a study of CXCR3-negative and CXCR3-positive naive CD8 T cells. TCRdb re-analyzed the 5' RACE reads; it lists each CDR3 protein once, without DNA. The listing records just over 60,000 distinct CDR3 sequences. Sequenced: naive CXCR3- CD8+ T cells from blood. The receptors were sampled from a human donor in good health. Some clones in this sample may be carry-over from other donors' samples. The CDR3 runs from the conserved cysteine through the conserved F or W. Only some rows state a clone size, as once, few, many or a class for expanded clones.

TRBJ2-1 16 - TRBV5-4 CASSLPSGRINNEQFF
TRBJ2-3 16 - TRBV20-1 CSARDILAGAADTQYF
TRBJ1-1 16 - TRBV6-2/TRBV6-3 CASSYVVGAPGVEAFF
TRBJ2-7 14 - TRBV28 CASSSWTGTPEQYF
TRBJ2-3 15 - TRBV20-1 CSARGLADHTDTQYF
TRBJ2-1 14 - TRBV20-1 CSARDLGDYNEQFF
TRBJ1-1 16 - TRBV7-8 CASSLLGPALDTEAFF
TRBJ2-7 17 - TRBV11-2 CASSLVHSRGKAYEQYF
TRBJ2-7 17 - TRBV28 CASSTVQGQDQPYEQYF
TRBJ2-1 15 - TRBV7-9 CAGSHLGPSYNEQFF
TRBJ2-1 16 - TRBV5-1 CASSLVGRGPRNEQFF
TRBJ2-7 15 - TRBV5-1 CASSLDLAGGYEQYF
TRBJ2-5 15 - TRBV7-2 CASTLTRLAQETQYF
TRBJ1-2 14 - TRBV20-1 CSARGGHRKVDYTF
TRBJ2-7 16 - TRBV7-9 CASSSTPMGVTYEQYF
TRBJ2-1 14 - TRBV2 CASRVSTGGDEQFF
TRBJ2-3 16 - TRBV11-2 CASSAISGGLTDTQYF
TRBJ1-2 14 - TRBV27 CASSFRRADYGYTF
TRBJ2-7 14 - TRBV29-1 CSVVTDLDPGRQYF
TRBJ2-5 15 - TRBV5-4 CASSGRGPIGETQYF
TRBJ2-2 15 - TRBV14 CASSPGSLAHGELFF
TRBJ2-4 13 - TRBV7-9 CASSDGVGMIQYF
TRBJ1-1 13 - TRBV5-1 CASRIGAITEAFF
TRBJ2-7 12 - TRBV29-1 CSVVGVRYEQYF
TRBJ2-1 13 - TRBV7-2 CASSSRMSNEQFF
TRBJ2-7 16 - TRBV7-2 CASSPRVAGAPGEQYF
TRBJ2-1 17 - TRBV5-1 CASSTAPQEISYNEQFF
TRBJ2-1 15 - TRBV20-1 CGARAPQGSGNEQFF
TRBJ2-7 13 - TRBV6-5 CASILTGAFEQYF
TRBJ1-1 15 - TRBV29-1 CSVEDLVQGNTEAFF
TRBJ2-7 14 - TRBV10-3 CAISELDRPYEQYF
TRBJ2-7 16 - TRBV28 CASSTPLATGPYEQYF
TRBJ2-1 11 - TRBV29-1 CSVEHYNEQFF
TRBJ2-5 15 - TRBV7-9 CASSEFGTTGETQYF
TRBJ2-1 14 - TRBV7-9 CASPPGHGDNEQFF
TRBJ2-2 15 - TRBV6-5 CASSYTTGGPGELFF
TRBJ1-1 18 - TRBV29-1 CSVEDRSSIQVMNTEAFF
TRBJ1-2 15 - TRBV14 CASSQVLGANYGYTF
TRBJ2-7 13 - TRBV11-3 CASSSPGGNEQYF
TRBJ2-2 16 - TRBV3-2 CASSQEDPVNTGELFF
TRBJ2-2 17 - TRBV14 CASSQIGLAGVSGELFF
TRBJ2-1 15 - TRBV7-3 CASSPFGGGGDEQFF
TRBJ1-2 15 - TRBV4-2 CASSQRQGAHYGYTF
TRBJ1-1 14 - TRBV5-5 CASSLGFLDTEAFF
TRBJ1-1 13 - TRBV5-1 CASGGAMNTEAFF
TRBJ2-1 16 - TRBV29-1 CSVDIPPSGVDNEQFF
TRBJ2-3 16 - TRBV14 CASSQDGLADTDTQYF
TRBJ2-1 13 medium-sized TRBV6-2/TRBV6-3 CASSDSSYNEQFF
TRBJ2-7 14 - TRBV14 CASSPSGGPYEQYF
TRBJ2-1 11 - TRBV12-3/TRBV12-4 CASSAVTEQFF
TRBJ1-5 16 - TRBV7-8 CASNQRGGANNQPQHF
TRBJ1-3 16 - TRBV28 CASRSTRTGGADTIYF
TRBJ2-7 14 - TRBV19 CASSIDGGDDEQYF
TRBJ2-5 17 - TRBV29-1 CSVERVFSGRAEETQYF
TRBJ2-7 14 - TRBV12-3/TRBV12-4 CASSPGLALGGQYF
TRBJ2-7 17 - TRBV25-1 CASSVLTGTGLSYEQYF
TRBJ1-6 16 - TRBV5-5 CASSPFGRGNNSPLHF
TRBJ1-2 16 - TRBV11-2 CASSPPLPRPNYGYTF
TRBJ2-7 15 - TRBV10-3 CAISPTGTGSYEQYF